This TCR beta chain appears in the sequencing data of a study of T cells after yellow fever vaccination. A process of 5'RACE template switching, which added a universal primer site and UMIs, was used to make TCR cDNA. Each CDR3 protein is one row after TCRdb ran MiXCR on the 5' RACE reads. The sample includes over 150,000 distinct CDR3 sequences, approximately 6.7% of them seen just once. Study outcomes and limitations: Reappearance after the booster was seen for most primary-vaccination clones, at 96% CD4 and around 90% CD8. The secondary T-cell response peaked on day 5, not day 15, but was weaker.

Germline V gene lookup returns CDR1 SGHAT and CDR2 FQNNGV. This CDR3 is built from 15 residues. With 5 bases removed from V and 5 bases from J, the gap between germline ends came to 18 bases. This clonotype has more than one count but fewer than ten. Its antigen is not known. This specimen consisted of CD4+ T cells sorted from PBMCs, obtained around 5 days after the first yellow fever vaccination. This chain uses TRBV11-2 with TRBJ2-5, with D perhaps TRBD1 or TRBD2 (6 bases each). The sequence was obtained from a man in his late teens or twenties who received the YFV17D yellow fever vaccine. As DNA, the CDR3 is TGTGCCAGCAGCCCGCCCGGGGGCTATGGGGAGACCCAGTACTTC. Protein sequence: CASSPPGGYGETQYF. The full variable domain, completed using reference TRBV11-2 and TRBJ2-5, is EAGVAQSPRYKIIEKRQSVAFWCNPISGHATLYWYQQILGQGPKLLIQFQNNGVVDDSQLPKDRFSAERLKGVDSTLKIQPAKLEDSAVYLCASSPPGGYGETQYFGPGTRLLVL.